The T cell receptor (beta chain) described here comes from a study of T-cell reconstitution after alpha-beta-depleted transplantation in children. This clonotype came up many times. The CDR3 runs to 11 residues. CDR1 is DFQATT, CDR2 SNEGSKA, per germline (reference sequence). As it was prepared, the TCRbeta library received unique molecular identifiers. TCRdb independently ran MiXCR on the PCR reads; one entry per CDR3 protein. Here the sample spans 640,000 or so distinct CDR3 sequences, over 15% being singletons. This chain uses TRBV20-1 with TRBJ1-2, with D possibly being TRBD1 (5 bases). The sample in question was PBMCs from the stem cell graft donor, obtained from the stem cell graft. The origin of this receptor is a human donor who donated a stem cell graft to a child with acute myeloid leukemia. The CDR3 sequence is CLFDRDDGYTF. In DNA form, the CDR3 reads TGCCTTTTTGACAGAGATGATGGCTACACCTTC.